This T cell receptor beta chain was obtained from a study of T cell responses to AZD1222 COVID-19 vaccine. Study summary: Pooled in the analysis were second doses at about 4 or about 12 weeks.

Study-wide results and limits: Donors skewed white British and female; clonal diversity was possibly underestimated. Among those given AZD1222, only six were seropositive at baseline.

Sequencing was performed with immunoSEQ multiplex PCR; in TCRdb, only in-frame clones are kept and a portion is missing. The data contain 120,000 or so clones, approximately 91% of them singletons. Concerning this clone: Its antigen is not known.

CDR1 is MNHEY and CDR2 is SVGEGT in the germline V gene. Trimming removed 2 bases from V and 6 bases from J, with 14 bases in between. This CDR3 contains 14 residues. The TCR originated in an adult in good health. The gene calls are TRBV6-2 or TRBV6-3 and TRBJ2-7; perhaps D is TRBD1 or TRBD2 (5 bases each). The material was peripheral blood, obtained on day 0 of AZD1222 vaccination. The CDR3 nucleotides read TGTGCCAGCAGTTACGTGGGGGAGAGGCGCGAGCAGTACTTC. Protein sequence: CASSYVGERREQYF.